These 10 T cell receptor beta chains share one sample of origin, sequenced in a study of blood T cell repertoires in COVID-19. Libraries were prepared by immunoSEQ multiplex PCR; TCRdb keeps only in-frame clonotypes and omits some of them. The sample yields under 300,000 clones, approximately 84% seen once. The sample taken for sequencing was PBMCs or T cells enriched from blood (not recorded which). These receptors were collected from a middle-aged woman with acute COVID-19.

The chain recombines TRBV23-1 with TRBJ1-2; possibly TRBD1 for D (6 bases). TRBV23-1 counts as an open reading frame of uncertain function. This CDR3 has 16 amino acids. V lost 1 base, J lost 5 bases, and 17 bases lay in between. CDR3 nucleotides: TGCGCCAGCAGTCAATTGTGGCACAGGGAAAAATATGGCTACACCTTC. Residues: CASSQLWHREKYGYTF.

J is TRBJ2-1 and V is TRBV29-1; a possible D gene is TRBD1 (6 bases). This CDR3 is built from 14 residues. The ends were cut back, 1 base at V and 7 bases at J, with 14 bases in the middle. Germline-derived CDR1 and CDR2 are SQVTM and ANQGSEA. The CDR3 DNA sequence: TGCAGCGTTGAAGCTACCGGGACACCAAATGAGCAGTTCTTC. Amino acid sequence: CSVEATGTPNEQFF.

J is TRBJ2-5 and V is TRBV6-5; D may be TRBD1 (5 bases). This CDR3 contains 13 residues. The germline V gene has CDR1 MNHEY and CDR2 SVGAGI. Trimming removed 4 bases from V and 5 bases from J, with 11 bases in between. CDR3 protein: CASSSQEGETQYF. In DNA form, the CDR3 reads TGTGCCAGCAGTTCACAGGAAGGCGAGACCCAGTACTTC.

The chain has TRBV24-1 and TRBJ2-1, with TRBD2 matching 14 bases. Germline CDR1 KGHDR, CDR2 SFDVKD. The length of the CDR3 is 16 residues. The V segment lost 3 bases and the J segment 10 bases; nucleotides outside the gene matches: 7. The chain's CDR3 is CATSDRTSGGYWEQFF. CDR3 coding DNA: TGTGCCACCAGTGATCGGACTAGCGGGGGGTACTGGGAGCAGTTCTTC.

The genes are TRBV10-1 and TRBJ2-5; the match to TRBD2 covers 7 bases. CDR3 length: 15 amino acids. J lost 9 bases, V lost 0 bases, and 10 bases had no gene match. Germline values: CDR1 WNHNN, CDR2 SYGVQD (reference sequence). The CDR3: CASSESSGILSAQYF. Written as DNA, the CDR3 is TGCGCCAGCAGTGAGTCGAGCGGGATACTATCGGCCCAGTACTTC.

V and J are TRBV3-1 (or the pseudogene TRBV3-2) and TRBJ1-2; 8 bases map to TRBD1. J was trimmed by 4 bases and V by 3 bases; bases with no gene match: 7. The CDR3 consists of 15 residues. CDR1 LGHDT and CDR2 YNNKEL come from the germline V gene (reference sequence). CDR3 sequence (DNA): TGTGCCAGCAGCCAGGCACCAGGGGGCACCTATGGCTACACCTTC. It translates to CASSQAPGGTYGYTF.

The J gene is TRBJ1-1, the V gene TRBV6-5; 7 nucleotides line up with TRBD1. Per the germline V gene, CDR1 is MNHEY and CDR2 is SVGAGI. The CDR3 sequence is 15 residues long. J gave up 10 bases and V 0 bases, and 11 bases lay outside the gene matches. The CDR3: CASSYSRVGNRGAFF. CDR3 in DNA: TGTGCCAGCAGTTACTCGAGAGTAGGAAACAGGGGAGCTTTCTTT.

This clone has more than one count but fewer than ten. The V call is TRBV27, the J call TRBJ2-1, with TRBD2 matching 10 bases. J lost 14 bases, V lost 2 bases, and 18 bases had no gene match. The CDR3 has 17 residues. Germline V gives CDR1 MNHEY, CDR2 SMNVEV (reference sequence). CDR3 loop: CASSLAGWGVSGRLKFF. The CDR3 region has the DNA TGTGCCAGCAGTTTAGCGGGGTGGGGGGTTAGCGGGAGGTTGAAGTTCTTC.

For this clone: This specimen includes other DNA sequences encoding the same CDR3. The rearrangement links TRBV18 to TRBJ1-1; maybe TRBD1 (5 bases). V was clipped by 3 bases and J by 1 base, with 6 bases between them. The CDR3 is made up of 13 amino acids. Germline V gene lookup returns CDR1 KGHSH and CDR2 LQKENI. DNA for the CDR3: TGTGCCAGCTCACCGCAGGGGAACACTGAAGCTTTCTTT. This codes for CASSPQGNTEAFF.

This clone was recorded a few times. The rearrangement joins TRBV19 to TRBJ1-6, with 7 bases identical to TRBD1. The CDR3 covers 14 residues. Looked up from germline, CDR1 is LNHDA and CDR2 is SQIVND (reference sequence). The V segment lost 4 bases and the J segment 7 bases; nucleotides outside the gene matches: 4. The CDR3 is CASSKTGSNSPLHF. CDR3 in DNA: TGTGCCAGTAGTAAGACAGGGTCCAATTCACCCCTCCACTTT.